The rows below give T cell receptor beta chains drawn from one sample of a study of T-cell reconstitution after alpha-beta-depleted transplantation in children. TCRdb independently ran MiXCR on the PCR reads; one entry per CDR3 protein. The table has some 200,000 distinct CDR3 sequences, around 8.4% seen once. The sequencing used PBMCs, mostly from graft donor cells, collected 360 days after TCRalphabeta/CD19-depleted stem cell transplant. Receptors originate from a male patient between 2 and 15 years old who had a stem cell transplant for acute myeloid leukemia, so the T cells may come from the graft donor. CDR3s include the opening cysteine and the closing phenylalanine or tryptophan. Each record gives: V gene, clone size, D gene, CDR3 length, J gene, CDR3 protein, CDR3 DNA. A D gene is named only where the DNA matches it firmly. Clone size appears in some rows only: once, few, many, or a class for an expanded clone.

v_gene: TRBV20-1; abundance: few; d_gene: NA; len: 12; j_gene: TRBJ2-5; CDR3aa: CSASGRQETQYF; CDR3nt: TGCAGTGCTTCAGGGAGACAAGAGACCCAGTACTTC
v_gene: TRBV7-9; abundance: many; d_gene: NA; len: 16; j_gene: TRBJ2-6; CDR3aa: CASSLRRGTGANVLTF; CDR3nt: TGTGCCAGCAGCTTAAGGCGAGGAACTGGGGCCAACGTCCTGACTTTC
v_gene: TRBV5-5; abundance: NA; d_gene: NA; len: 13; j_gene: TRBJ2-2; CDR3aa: CASSLATGGELFF; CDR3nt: TGTGCCAGCAGCTTGGCCACAGGGGGGGAGCTGTTTTTT
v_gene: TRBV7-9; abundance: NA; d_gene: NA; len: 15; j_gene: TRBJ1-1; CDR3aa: CASSSRAGENTEAFF; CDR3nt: TGTGCCAGCAGCTCACGCGCGGGCGAGAACACTGAAGCTTTCTTT
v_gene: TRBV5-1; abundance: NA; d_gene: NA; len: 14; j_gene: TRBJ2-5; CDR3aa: CASSLDGSQETQYF; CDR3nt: TGCGCCAGCAGCTTGGATGGCAGTCAAGAGACCCAGTACTTC
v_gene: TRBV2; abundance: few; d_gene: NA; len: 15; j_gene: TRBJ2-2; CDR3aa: CASSQQGANTGELFF; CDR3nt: TGTGCCAGCAGTCAGCAGGGAGCGAACACCGGGGAGCTGTTTTTT
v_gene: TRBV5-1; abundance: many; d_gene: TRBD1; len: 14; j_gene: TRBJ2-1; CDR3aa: CASSGDRVYNEQFF; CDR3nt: TGCGCCAGCAGCGGGGACAGGGTCTACAATGAGCAGTTCTTC
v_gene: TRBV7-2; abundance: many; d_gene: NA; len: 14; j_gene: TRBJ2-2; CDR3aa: CASSFRRNAGELFF; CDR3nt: TGTGCCAGCAGCTTTCGTCGGAACGCCGGGGAGCTGTTTTTT
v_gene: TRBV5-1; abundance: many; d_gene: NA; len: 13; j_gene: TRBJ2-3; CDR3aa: CASTEGYTDTQYF; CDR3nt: TGCGCCAGCACGGAAGGTTACACAGATACGCAGTATTTT
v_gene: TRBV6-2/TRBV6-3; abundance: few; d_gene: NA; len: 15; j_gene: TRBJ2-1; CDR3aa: CASMYGGWDYNEQFF; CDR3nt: TGTGCCAGCATGTATGGAGGGTGGGACTACAATGAGCAGTTCTTC
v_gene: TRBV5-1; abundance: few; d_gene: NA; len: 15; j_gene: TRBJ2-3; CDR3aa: CASSPRRASTDTQYF; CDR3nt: TGCGCCAGCAGCCCTCGTAGGGCTAGCACAGATACGCAGTATTTT
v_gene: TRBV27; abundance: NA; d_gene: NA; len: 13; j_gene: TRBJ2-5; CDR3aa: CASSPIPLETQYF; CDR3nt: TGTGCCAGCAGCCCAATCCCTCTGGAGACCCAGTACTTC
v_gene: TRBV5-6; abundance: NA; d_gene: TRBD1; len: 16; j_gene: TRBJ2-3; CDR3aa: CASSLAGTGSTDTQYF; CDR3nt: TGTGCCAGCAGCTTGGCCGGGACAGGGAGCACAGATACGCAGTATTTT
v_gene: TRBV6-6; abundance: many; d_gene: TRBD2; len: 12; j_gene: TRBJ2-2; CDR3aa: CARGGSPGELFF; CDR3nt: TGTGCCAGGGGAGGGAGCCCCGGGGAGCTGTTTTTT
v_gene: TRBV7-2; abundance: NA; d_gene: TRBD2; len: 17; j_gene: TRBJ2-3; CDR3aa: CASSLYGLAGTMDTQYF; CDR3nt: TGTGCCAGCAGCCTCTATGGACTAGCGGGGACGATGGATACGCAGTATTTT
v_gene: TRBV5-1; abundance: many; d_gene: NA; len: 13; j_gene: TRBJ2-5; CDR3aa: CASRREPQETQYF; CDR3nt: TGCGCCAGCAGACGAGAGCCTCAAGAGACCCAGTACTTC
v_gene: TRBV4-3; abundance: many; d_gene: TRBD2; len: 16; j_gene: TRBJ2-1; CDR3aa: CASSQVGLAGTNEQFF; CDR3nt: TGCGCCAGCAGCCAAGTTGGCCTAGCGGGTACCAATGAGCAGTTCTTC
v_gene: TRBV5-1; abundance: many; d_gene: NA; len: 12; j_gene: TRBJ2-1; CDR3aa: CASSGMGNEQFF; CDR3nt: TGCGCCAGCAGCGGTATGGGGAATGAGCAGTTCTTC
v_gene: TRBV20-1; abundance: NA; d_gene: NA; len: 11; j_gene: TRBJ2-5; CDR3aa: CSARGGGTQYF; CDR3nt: TGCAGTGCTAGAGGAGGGGGGACCCAGTACTTC
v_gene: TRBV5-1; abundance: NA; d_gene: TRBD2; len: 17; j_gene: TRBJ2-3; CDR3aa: CATTTGTSGEMADTQYF; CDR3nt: TGCGCCACCACCACCGGGACTAGCGGAGAGATGGCAGATACGCAGTATTTT
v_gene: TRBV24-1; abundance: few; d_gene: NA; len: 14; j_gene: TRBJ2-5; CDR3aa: CATSDSPGRETQYF; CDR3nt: TGTGCCACCAGTGATTCCCCTGGGCGAGAGACCCAGTACTTC
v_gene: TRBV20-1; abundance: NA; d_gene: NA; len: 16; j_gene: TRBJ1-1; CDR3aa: CSARDRRGSGDTEAFF; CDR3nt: TGCAGTGCTAGAGATCGCCGTGGGAGTGGCGACACTGAAGCTTTCTTT
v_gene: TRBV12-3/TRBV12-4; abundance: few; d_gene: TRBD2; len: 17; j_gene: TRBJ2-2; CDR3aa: CASSFRQSGRNTGELFF; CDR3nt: TGTGCCAGCAGTTTTCGTCAAAGCGGGAGGAACACCGGGGAGCTGTTTTTT
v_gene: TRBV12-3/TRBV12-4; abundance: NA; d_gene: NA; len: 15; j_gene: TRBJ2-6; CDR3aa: CATPGDKSGANVLTF; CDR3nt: TGTGCCACCCCAGGAGACAAATCTGGGGCCAACGTCCTGACTTTC
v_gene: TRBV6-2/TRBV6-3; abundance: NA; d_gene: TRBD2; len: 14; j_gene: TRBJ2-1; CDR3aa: CASSLWTRRNEQFF; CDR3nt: TGTGCCAGCAGCCTCTGGACTAGGAGGAATGAGCAGTTCTTC
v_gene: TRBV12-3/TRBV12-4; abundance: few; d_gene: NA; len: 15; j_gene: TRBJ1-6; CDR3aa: CASSLHSRGYSPLHF; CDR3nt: TGTGCCAGCAGTTTACACTCACGGGGGTATTCACCCCTCCACTTT
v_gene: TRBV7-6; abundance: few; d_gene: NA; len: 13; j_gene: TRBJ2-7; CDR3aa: CASAEGNSYEQYF; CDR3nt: TGTGCCAGTGCAGAGGGGAACTCCTACGAGCAGTACTTC
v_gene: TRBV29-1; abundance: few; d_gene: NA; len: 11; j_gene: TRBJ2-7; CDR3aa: CSVGFGYEQYF; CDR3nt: TGCAGCGTTGGTTTCGGGTACGAGCAGTACTTC
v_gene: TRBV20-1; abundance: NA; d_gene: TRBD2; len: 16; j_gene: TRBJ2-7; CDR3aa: CSASPLLAGGLYEQYF; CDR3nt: TGCAGTGCTAGTCCACTCTTAGCGGGAGGGCTATACGAGCAGTACTTC